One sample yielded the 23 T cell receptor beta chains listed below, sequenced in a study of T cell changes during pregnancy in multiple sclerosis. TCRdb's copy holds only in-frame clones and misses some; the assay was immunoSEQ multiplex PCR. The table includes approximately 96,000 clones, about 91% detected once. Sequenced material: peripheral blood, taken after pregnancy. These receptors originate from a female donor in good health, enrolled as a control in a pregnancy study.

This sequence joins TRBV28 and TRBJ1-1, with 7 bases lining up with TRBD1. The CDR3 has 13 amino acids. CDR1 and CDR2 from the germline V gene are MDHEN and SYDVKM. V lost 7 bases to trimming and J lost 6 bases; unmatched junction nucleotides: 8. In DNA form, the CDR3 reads TGTGCCAGCAACAGGGGCGCATTTGCTGAAGCTTTCTTT. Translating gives CASNRGAFAEAFF.

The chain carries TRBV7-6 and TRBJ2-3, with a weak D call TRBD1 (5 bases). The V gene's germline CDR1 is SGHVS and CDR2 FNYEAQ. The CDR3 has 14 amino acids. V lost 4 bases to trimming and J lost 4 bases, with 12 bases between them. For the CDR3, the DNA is TGTGCCAGCAGCTATCAGGGCAGGCCAGATACGCAGTATTTT. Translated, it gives CASSYQGRPDTQYF.

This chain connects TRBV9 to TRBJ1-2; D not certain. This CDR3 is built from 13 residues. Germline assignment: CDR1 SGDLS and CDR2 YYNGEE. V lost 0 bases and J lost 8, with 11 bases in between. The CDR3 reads CASSVVGEAGYTF. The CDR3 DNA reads TGTGCCAGCAGCGTAGTAGGAGAGGCAGGCTACACCTTC.

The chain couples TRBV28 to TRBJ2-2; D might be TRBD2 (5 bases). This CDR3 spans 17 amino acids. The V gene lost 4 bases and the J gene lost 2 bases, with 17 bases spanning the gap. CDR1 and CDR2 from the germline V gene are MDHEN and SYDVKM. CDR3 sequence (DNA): TGTGCCAGCAGTTCCTCTCGGACTCATGTCAACACCGGGGAGCTGTTTTTT. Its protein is CASSSSRTHVNTGELFF. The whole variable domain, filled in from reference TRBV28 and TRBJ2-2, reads DVKVTQSSRYLVKRTGEKVFLECVQDMDHENMFWYRQDPGLGLRLIYFSYDVKMKEKGDIPEGYSVSREKKERFSLILESASTNQTSMYLCASSSSRTHVNTGELFFGEGSRLTVL.

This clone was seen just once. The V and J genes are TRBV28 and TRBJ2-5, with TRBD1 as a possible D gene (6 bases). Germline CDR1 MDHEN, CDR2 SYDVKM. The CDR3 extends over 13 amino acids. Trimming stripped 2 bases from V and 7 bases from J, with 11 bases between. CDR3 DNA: TGTGCCAGCAGTTTAGGACAGTTACGGACCCAGTACTTC. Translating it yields CASSLGQLRTQYF.

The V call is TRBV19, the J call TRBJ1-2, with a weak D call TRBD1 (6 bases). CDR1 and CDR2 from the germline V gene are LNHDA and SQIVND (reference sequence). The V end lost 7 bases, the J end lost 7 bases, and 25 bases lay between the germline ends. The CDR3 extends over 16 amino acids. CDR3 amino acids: CASNRQAKTSEGGYTF. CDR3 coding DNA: TGTGCCAGTAACCGACAGGCTAAGACCTCTGAGGGTGGCTACACCTTC.

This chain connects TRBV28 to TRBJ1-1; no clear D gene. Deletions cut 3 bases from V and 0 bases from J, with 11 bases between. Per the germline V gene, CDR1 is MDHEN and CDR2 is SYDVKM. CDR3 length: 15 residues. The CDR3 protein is CASSFHSSVNTEAFF. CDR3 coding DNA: TGTGCCAGCAGTTTCCATAGCTCAGTGAACACTGAAGCTTTCTTT. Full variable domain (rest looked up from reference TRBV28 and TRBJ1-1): DVKVTQSSRYLVKRTGEKVFLECVQDMDHENMFWYRQDPGLGLRLIYFSYDVKMKEKGDIPEGYSVSREKKERFSLILESASTNQTSMYLCASSFHSSVNTEAFFGQGTRLTVV.

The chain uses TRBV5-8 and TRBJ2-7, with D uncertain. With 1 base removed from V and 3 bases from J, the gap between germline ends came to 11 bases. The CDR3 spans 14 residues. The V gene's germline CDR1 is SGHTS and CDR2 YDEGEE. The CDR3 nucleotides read TGTGCCAGCAGCTTGAGAGTCGGTGACTACGAGCAGTACTTC. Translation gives CASSLRVGDYEQYF.

The CDR3 region has the DNA TGTGCCAGCAGCAAAAGGGACAGGGGGCTTCCATATACGCAGTATTTT. This translates into CASSKRDRGLPYTQYF. The gene calls are TRBV21-1 and TRBJ2-3; the tabulated D call, TRBD1, remains unverified against the DNA. TRBV21-1 is listed as a pseudogene. This CDR3 comprises 16 residues.

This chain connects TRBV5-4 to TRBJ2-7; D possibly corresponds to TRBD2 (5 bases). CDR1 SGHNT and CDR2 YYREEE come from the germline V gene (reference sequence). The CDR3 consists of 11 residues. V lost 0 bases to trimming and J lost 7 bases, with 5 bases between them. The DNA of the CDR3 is TGTGCCAGCAGCTTGGGCGGGGAGCAGTACTTC. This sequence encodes CASSLGGEQYF.

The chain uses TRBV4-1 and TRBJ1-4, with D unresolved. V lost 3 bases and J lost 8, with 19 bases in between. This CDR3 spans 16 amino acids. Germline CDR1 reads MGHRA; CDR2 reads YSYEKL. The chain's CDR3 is CASSHLIARVEEKLFF. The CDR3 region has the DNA TGCGCCAGCAGCCACCTGATTGCCCGGGTCGAGGAAAAACTGTTTTTT.

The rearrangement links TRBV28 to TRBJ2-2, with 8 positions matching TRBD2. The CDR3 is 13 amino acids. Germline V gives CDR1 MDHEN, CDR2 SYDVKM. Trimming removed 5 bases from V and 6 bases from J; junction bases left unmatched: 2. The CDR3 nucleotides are TGTGCCAGCAGTCCCGGGGGGGCCGGGGAGCTGTTTTTT. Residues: CASSPGGAGELFF.

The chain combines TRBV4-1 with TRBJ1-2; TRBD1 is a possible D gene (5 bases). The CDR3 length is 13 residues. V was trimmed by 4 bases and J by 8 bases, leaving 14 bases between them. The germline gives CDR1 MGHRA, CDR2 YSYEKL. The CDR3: CASSLQRGGGYTF. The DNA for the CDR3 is TGCGCCAGCAGCCTCCAGAGGGGAGGGGGCTACACCTTC.

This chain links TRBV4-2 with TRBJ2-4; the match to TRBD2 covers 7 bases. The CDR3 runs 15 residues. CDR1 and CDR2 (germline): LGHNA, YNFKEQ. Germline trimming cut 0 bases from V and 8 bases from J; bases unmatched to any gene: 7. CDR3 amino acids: CASSQDSGEGYIQYF. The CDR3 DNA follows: TGTGCCAGCAGCCAAGATTCGGGGGAGGGGTACATTCAGTACTTC.

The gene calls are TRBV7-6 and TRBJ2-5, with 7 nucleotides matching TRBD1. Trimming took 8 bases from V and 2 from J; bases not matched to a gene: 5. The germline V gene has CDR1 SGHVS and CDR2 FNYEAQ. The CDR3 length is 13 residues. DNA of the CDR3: TGTGCCAGCTTGAGGGACAGACAAGAGACCCAGTACTTC. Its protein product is CASLRDRQETQYF.

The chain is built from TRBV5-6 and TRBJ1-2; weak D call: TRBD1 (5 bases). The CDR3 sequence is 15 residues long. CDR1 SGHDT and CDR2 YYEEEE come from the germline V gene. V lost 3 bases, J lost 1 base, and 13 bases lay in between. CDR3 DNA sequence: TGTGCCAGCAGCTCGTGGGGGGTCTTTAACTATGGCTACACCTTC. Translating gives CASSSWGVFNYGYTF.

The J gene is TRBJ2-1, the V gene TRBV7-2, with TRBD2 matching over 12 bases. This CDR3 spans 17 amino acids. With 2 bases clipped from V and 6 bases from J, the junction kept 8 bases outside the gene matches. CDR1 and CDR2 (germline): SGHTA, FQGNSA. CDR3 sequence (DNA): TGTGCCAGCAGCTTAAATGCGCTAGCGGGAGGGCTCAATGAGCAGTTCTTC. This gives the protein CASSLNALAGGLNEQFF. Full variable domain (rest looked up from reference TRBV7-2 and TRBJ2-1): GAGVSQSPSNKVTEKGKDVELRCDPISGHTALYWYRQSLGQGLEFLIYFQGNSAPDKSGLPSDRFSAERTGGSVSTLTIQRTQQEDSAVYLCASSLNALAGGLNEQFFGPGTRLTVL.

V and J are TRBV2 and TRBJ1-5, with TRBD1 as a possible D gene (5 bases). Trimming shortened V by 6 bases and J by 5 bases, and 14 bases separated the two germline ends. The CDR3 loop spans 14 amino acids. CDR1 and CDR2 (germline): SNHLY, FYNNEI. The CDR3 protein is CASRRVTGDQPQHF. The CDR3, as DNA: TGTGCCAGCAGGAGGGTGACGGGGGATCAGCCCCAGCATTTT. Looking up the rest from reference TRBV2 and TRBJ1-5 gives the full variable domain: EPEVTQTPSHQVTQMGQEVILRCVPISNHLYFYWYRQILGQKVEFLVSFYNNEISEKSEIFDDQFSVERPDGSNFTLKIRSTKLEDSAMYFCASRRVTGDQPQHFGDGTRLSIL.

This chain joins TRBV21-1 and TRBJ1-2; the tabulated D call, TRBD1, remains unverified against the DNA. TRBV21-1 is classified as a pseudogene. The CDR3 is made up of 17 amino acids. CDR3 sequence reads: CASSKEMTGDLNYGYTF. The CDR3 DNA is TGTGCCAGCAGCAAAGAAATGACAGGGGACCTTAACTATGGCTACACCTTC.

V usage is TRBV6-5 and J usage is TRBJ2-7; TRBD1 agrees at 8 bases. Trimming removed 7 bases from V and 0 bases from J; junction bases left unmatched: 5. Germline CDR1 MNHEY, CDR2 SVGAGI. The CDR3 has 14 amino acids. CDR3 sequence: CASKKTGGSYEQYF. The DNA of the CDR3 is TGTGCCAGCAAGAAAACAGGGGGCTCCTACGAGCAGTACTTC.

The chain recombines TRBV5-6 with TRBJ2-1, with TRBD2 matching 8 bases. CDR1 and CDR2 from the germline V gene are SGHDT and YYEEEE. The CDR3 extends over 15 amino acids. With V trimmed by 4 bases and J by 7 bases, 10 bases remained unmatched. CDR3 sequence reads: CASSRRGGRENEQFF. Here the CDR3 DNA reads TGTGCCAGCAGCCGACGGGGGGGGAGGGAAAATGAGCAGTTCTTC.

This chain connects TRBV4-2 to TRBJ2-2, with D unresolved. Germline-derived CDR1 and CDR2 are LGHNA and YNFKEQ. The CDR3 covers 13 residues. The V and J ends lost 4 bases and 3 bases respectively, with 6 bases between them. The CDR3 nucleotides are TGTGCCAGCAGCCCACTGGACACCGGGGAGCTGTTTTTT. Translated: CASSPLDTGELFF.

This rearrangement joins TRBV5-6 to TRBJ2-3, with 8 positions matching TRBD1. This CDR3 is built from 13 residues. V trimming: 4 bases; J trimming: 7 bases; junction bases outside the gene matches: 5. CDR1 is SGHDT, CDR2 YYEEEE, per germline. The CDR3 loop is CASSPQGANTQYF. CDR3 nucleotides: TGTGCCAGCAGCCCGCAGGGGGCGAATACGCAGTATTTT. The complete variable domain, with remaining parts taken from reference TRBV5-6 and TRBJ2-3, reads DAGVTQSPTHLIKTRGQQVTLRCSPKSGHDTVSWYQQALGQGPQFIFQYYEEEERQRGNFPDRFSGHQFPNYSSELNVNALLLGDSALYLCASSPQGANTQYFGPGTRLTVL.